These 7 T cell receptor beta chains came from one sample sequenced in a study of blood T cell repertoires in COVID-19. The assay was immunoSEQ multiplex PCR, and TCRdb's table has in-frame clones only and misses some. The sample consists of around 140,000 clones, 75% to 90% of them appearing once. Sequenced input: PBMCs or T cells enriched from blood (not recorded which). All receptors come from a man in his sixties who had recovered from COVID-19.

The gene calls are TRBV10-1 and TRBJ2-3; 9 bases map to TRBD1. The V gene end was trimmed by 6 bases and the J gene end by 4 bases; junction bases not matched to a gene: 8. This CDR3 comprises 15 residues. The germline V gene encodes CDR1 WNHNN and CDR2 SYGVQD (reference sequence). CDR3 DNA: TGCGCCAGCAGCGATCAACAGGGGGCCTCAGATACGCAGTATTTT. This translates into CASSDQQGASDTQYF.

The chain recombines TRBV30 with TRBJ1-2, with 7 bases matching TRBD1. This CDR3 is 12 amino acids long. CDR1 and CDR2 (germline): GTSNPN, SVGIG (reference sequence). Unmatched junction bases numbered 7, after V lost 4 bases and J lost 8 bases. The CDR3 sequence is CAWTTDREGYTF. The CDR3 DNA follows: TGTGCCTGGACAACCGACAGGGAGGGCTACACCTTC.

The V and J genes are TRBV5-1 and TRBJ1-5; D perhaps matches TRBD1 (5 bases). CDR1 is SGHRS and CDR2 is YFSETQ in the germline V gene. This CDR3 comprises 12 residues. V was cut by 10 bases and J by 9 bases, with 17 bases left in between. In nucleotides, the CDR3 is TGCGCCCCGGGGAGGGGAGCGCCGCCCCAGCATTTT. Translated: CAPGRGAPPQHF.

The chain links TRBV5-1 to TRBJ1-5; D remains unclear. The CDR3 covers 15 residues. V lost 0 bases to trimming and J lost 1 base, with 8 bases between them. Germline values: CDR1 SGHRS, CDR2 YFSETQ. The CDR3 here is CASSLDPTSNQPQHF. The CDR3 DNA sequence: TGCGCCAGCAGCTTGGACCCCACAAGCAATCAGCCCCAGCATTTT.

This sequence joins TRBV6-5 and TRBJ1-2, with no clear D. CDR1 and CDR2 (germline): MNHEY, SVGAGI. CDR3 size: 14 residues. V lost 5 bases and J 2 bases, leaving 12 bases between the germline ends. DNA for the CDR3: TGTGCCAGCAGTCAAACCGCCAGGAACTATGGCTACACCTTC. It is translated as CASSQTARNYGYTF.

This clone was detected only once. V gene TRBV28 combines with J gene TRBJ2-7; possibly TRBD1 for D (5 bases). The CDR3 sequence is 14 residues long. V gave up 2 bases and J gave up 4 bases, with 12 bases separating them. Germline CDR1 and CDR2: MDHEN and SYDVKM. The CDR3 coding sequence is TGTGCCAGCAGTTTAGGTGGGGCCCCTTACGAGCAGTACTTC. Translating it yields CASSLGGAPYEQYF.

This clone has more than one count but fewer than ten. The chain has TRBV7-3 and TRBJ2-1, with TRBD2 identical over 11 bases. J gave up 6 bases and V 8 bases, and 3 bases lay outside the gene matches. CDR3 size: 13 residues. Germline V lookup: CDR1 SGHTA, CDR2 FQGTGA. CDR3 in DNA: TGTGCCAGCGCCCTAGCGGGAGGCAATGAGCAGTTCTTC. Translating it yields CASALAGGNEQFF.